This T cell receptor beta chain comes out of a study of cytomegalovirus exposure and HLA in healthy donors. Study-level results: For presence/absence analyses, sequencing depth was assumed to be roughly uniform across donors. Serostatus for CMV was the only available immune exposure information. In a later analysis, specific HLA alleles were associated with 15,000 to 20,000 TCR beta sequences at a 0.05 false discovery rate. Productive rates of about 87% or about 30% were seen for most TCR beta V segments in an earlier analysis.

This CDR3 is 15 amino acids long. CDR1 GTSNPN and CDR2 SVGIG come from the germline V gene (reference sequence). V was shortened by 2 bases and J by 0 bases, with 12 bases between the two germline ends. As for this clone: What it binds is not known.

Use of 60 Vbeta and 13 Jbeta primers characterized the PCR. Sequencing used immunoSEQ multiplex PCR; TCRdb keeps in-frame clones, though not all of them. The profile shows 200,000 to 250,000 clones, 75% to 85% of them singletons. The J gene is TRBJ2-3, the V gene TRBV30; weak D call: TRBD1 (5 bases). Sequenced material: PBMCs. The sequence was collected from a woman in her sixties or seventies in good health and CMV-seropositive. The CDR3 sequence: CAWSKLGLSTDTQYF. CDR3 nucleotide sequence: TGTGCCTGGAGTAAACTGGGGCTTAGCACAGATACGCAGTATTTT.